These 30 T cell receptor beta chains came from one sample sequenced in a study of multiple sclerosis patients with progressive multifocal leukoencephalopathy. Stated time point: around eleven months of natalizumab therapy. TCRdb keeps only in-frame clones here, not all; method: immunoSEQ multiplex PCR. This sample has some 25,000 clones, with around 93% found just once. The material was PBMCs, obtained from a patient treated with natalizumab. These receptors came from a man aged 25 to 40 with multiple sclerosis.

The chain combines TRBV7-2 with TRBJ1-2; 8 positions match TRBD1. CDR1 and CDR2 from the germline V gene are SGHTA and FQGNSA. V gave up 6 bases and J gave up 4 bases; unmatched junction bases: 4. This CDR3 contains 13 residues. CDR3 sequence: CASREQGGYGYTF. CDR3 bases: TGTGCCAGCAGAGAACAGGGGGGCTATGGCTACACCTTC.

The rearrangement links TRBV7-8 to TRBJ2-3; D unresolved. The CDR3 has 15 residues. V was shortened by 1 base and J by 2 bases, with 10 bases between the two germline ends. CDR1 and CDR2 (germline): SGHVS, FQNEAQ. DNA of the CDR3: TGTGCCAGCAGCTTAGGTCCCCCCCCCACAGATACGCAGTATTTT. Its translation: CASSLGPPPTDTQYF.

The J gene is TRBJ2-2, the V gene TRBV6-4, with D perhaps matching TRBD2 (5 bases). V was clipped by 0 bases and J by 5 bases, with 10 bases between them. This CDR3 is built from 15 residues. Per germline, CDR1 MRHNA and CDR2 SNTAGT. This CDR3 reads CASSDSVEGTGELFF. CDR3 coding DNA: TGTGCCAGCAGTGACTCCGTTGAGGGAACCGGGGAGCTGTTTTTT.

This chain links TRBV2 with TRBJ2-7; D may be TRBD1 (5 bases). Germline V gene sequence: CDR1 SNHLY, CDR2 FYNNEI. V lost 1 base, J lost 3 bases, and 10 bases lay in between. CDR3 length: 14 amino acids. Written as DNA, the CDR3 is TGTGCCAGCAGTGAAGAGTATAGGGGCTACGAGCAGTACTTC. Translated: CASSEEYRGYEQYF.

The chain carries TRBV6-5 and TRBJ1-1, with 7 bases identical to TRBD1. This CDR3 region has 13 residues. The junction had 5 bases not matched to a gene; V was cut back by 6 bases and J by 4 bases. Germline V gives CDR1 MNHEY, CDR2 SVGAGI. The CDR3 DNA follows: TGTGCCAGCAGGAGACAGGGTGGCACTGAAGCTTTCTTT. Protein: CASRRQGGTEAFF.

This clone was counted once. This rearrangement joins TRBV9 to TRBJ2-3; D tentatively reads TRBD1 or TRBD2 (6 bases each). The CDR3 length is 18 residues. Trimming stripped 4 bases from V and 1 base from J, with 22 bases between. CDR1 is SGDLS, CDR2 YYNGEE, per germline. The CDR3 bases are TGTGCCAGCAGCCCTCACCTAAGGGGGGTGGAGGGCACAGATACGCAGTATTTT. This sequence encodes CASSPHLRGVEGTDTQYF.

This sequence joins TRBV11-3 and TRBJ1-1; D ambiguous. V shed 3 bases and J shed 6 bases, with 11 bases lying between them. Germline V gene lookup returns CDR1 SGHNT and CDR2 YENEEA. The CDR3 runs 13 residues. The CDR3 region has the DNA TGTGCCAGCAGCTTTTCCCGGGCCCCTGAAGCTTTCTTT. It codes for CASSFSRAPEAFF.

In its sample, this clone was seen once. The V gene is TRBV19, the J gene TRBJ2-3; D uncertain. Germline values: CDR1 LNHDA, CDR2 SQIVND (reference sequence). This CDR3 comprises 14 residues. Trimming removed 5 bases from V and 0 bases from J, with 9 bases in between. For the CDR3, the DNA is TGTGCCAGTAGTGCTACGATAAGCACAGATACGCAGTATTTT. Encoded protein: CASSATISTDTQYF.

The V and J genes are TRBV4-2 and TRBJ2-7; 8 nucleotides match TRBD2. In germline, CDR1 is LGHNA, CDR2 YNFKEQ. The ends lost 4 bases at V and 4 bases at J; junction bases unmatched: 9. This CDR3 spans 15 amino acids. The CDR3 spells CASSPVGGAVYEQYF. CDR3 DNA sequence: TGTGCCAGCAGCCCCGTCGGGGGGGCAGTTTACGAGCAGTACTTC.

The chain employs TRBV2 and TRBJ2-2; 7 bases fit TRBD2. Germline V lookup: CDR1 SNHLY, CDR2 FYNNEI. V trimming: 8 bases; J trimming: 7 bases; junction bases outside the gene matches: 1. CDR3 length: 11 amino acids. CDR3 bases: TGTGCCAGCGCGGGAGTCGGGGAGCTGTTTTTT. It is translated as CASAGVGELFF. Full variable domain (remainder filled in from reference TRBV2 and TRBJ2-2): EPEVTQTPSHQVTQMGQEVILRCVPISNHLYFYWYRQILGQKVEFLVSFYNNEISEKSEIFDDQFSVERPDGSNFTLKIRSTKLEDSAMYFCASAGVGELFFGEGSRLTVL.

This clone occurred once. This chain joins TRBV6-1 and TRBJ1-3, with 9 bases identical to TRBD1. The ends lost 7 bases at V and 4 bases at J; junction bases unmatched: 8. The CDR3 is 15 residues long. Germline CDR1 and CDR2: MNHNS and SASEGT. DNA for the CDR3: TGTGCCAGCACGGGACAGGGAACGGGCGGAAACACCATATATTTT. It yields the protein CASTGQGTGGNTIYF.

The CDR3 sequence is CASSPGFQETQYF. CDR3 in DNA: TGCGCCAGCAGCCCCGGGTTCCAAGAGACCCAGTACTTC. The chain has TRBV5-1 and TRBJ2-5; D call uncertain. The CDR3 contains 13 residues. The ends were cut back, 4 bases at V and 1 base at J, with 8 bases in the middle. In germline, CDR1 is SGHRS, CDR2 YFSETQ.

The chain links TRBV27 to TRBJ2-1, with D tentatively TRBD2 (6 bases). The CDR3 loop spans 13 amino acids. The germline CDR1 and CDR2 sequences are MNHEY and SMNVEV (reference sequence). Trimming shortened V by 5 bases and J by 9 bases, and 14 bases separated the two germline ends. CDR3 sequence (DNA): TGTGCCAGCAGTACCGGGAGTCTGGGTGAGCAGTTCTTC. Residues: CASSTGSLGEQFF.

CDR3 coding DNA: TGTGCCATCAGTGAGTCGGGTACCTATGAGCAGTTCTTC. This translates into CAISESGTYEQFF. The gene calls are TRBV10-3 and TRBJ2-1; D is uncertain. Trimming shortened V by 0 bases and J by 8 bases, and 8 bases separated the two germline ends. The CDR3 sequence is 13 residues long. The V gene's germline CDR1 is ENHRY and CDR2 SYGVKD.

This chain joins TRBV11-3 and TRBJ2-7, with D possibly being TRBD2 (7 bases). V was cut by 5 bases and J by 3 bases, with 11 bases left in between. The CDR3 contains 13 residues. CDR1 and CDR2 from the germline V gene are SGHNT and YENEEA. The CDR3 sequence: CASSLGGHYEQYF. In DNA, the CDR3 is TGTGCCAGCAGCCTGGGGGGGCACTACGAGCAGTACTTC. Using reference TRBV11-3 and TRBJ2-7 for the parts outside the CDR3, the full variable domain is EAGVVQSPRYKIIEKKQPVAFWCNPISGHNTLYWYLQNLGQGPELLIRYENEEAVDDSQLPKDRFSAERLKGVDSTLKIQPAELGDSAVYLCASSLGGHYEQYFGPGTRLTVT.

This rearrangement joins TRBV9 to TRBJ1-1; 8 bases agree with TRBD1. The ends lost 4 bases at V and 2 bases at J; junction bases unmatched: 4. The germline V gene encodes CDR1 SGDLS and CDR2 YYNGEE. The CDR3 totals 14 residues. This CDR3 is CASSLGQGNTEAFF. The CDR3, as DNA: TGTGCCAGCAGCTTAGGACAGGGTAACACTGAAGCTTTCTTT.

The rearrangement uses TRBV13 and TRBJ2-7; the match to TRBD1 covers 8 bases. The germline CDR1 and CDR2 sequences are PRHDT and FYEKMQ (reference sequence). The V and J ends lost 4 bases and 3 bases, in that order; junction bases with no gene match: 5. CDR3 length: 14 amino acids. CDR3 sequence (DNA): TGTGCCAGCAGCTCCCACGGACAGGGCTACGAGCAGTACTTC. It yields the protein CASSSHGQGYEQYF.

The CDR3 region has the DNA TGTGCCAGCAGGGTCTCTGGGGCCAACGTCCTGACTTTC. It translates to CASRVSGANVLTF. The J gene is TRBJ2-6, the V gene TRBV27, with no clear D. This CDR3 is 13 amino acids long. Trimming shortened V by 6 bases and J by 0 bases, and 3 bases separated the two germline ends. Germline V lookup: CDR1 MNHEY, CDR2 SMNVEV (reference sequence). Filled out from reference TRBV27 and TRBJ2-6, the complete variable domain reads EAQVTQNPRYLITVTGKKLTVTCSQNMNHEYMSWYRQDPGLGLRQIYYSMNVEVTDKGDVPEGYKVSRKEKRNFPLILESPSPNQTSLYFCASRVSGANVLTFGAGSRLTVL.

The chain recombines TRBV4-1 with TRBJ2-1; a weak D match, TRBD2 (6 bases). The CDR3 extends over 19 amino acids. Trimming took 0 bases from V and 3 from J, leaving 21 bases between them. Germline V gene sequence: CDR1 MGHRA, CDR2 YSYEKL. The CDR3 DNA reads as TGCGCCAGCAGCCAAGACGGGCCTGGTGCAGCGCGGGGCTACAATGAGCAGTTCTTC. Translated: CASSQDGPGAARGYNEQFF.

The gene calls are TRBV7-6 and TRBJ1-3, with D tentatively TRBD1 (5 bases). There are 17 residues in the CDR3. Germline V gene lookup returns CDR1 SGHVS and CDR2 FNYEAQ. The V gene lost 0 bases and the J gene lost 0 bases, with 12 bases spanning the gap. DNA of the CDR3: TGTGCCAGCAGCTTAGCAAGGGTGGGGGTCTCTGGAAACACCATATATTTT. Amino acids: CASSLARVGVSGNTIYF.

CDR3 protein: CASRGLVPYNEQFF. The DNA for the CDR3 is TGTGCCAGTAGAGGCCTAGTCCCCTACAATGAGCAGTTCTTC. The V call is TRBV19, the J call TRBJ2-1; D remains ambiguous. V lost 6 bases and J lost 2, with 11 bases in between. CDR3 length equals 14 residues. Germline V CDR1 and CDR2: LNHDA, SQIVND (reference sequence). The full variable domain, with the rest looked up from reference TRBV19 and TRBJ2-1, is DGGITQSPKYLFRKEGQNVTLSCEQNLNHDAMYWYRQDPGQGLRLIYYSQIVNDFQKGDIAEGYSVSREKKESFPLTVTSAQKNPTAFYLCASRGLVPYNEQFFGPGTRLTVL.

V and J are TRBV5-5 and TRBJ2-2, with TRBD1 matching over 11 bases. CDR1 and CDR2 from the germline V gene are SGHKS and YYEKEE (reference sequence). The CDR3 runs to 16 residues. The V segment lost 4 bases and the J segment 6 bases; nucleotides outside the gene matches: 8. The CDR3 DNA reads TGTGCCAGCAGCCCCGGACAGGGGGCGGAAGCCGGGGAGCTGTTTTTT. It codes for CASSPGQGAEAGELFF.

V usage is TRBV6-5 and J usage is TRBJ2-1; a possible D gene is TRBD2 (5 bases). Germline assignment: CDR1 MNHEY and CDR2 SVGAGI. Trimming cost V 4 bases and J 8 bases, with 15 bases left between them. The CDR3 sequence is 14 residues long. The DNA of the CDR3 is TGTGCCAGCAGTTCTACCCCAGATAGCGATGAGCAGTTCTTC. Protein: CASSSTPDSDEQFF.

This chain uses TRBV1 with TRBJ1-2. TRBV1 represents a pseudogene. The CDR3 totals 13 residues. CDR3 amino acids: CTSSQGGNYGYTF. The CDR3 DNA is TGCACCAGCAGCCAAGGAGGGAACTATGGCTACACCTTC.

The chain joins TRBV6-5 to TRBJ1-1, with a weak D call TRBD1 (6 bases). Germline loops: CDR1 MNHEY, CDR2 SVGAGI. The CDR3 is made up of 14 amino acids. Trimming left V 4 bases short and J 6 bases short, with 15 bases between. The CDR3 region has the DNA TGTGCCAGCAGTTCCCCTTACAGGGCCCCTGAAGCTTTCTTT. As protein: CASSSPYRAPEAFF.

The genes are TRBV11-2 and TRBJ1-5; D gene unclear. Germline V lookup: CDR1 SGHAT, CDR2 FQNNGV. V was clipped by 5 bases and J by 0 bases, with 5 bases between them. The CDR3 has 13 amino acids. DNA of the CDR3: TGTGCCAGCAGCCTTCGTAGCAATCAGCCCCAGCATTTT. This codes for CASSLRSNQPQHF.

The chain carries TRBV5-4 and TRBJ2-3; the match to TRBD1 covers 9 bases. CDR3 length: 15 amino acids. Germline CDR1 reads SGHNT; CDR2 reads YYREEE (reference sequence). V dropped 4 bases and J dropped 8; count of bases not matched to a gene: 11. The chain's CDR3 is CASSPPGQGVGTQYF. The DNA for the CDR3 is TGTGCCAGCAGCCCCCCGGGACAGGGTGTAGGTACGCAGTATTTT.

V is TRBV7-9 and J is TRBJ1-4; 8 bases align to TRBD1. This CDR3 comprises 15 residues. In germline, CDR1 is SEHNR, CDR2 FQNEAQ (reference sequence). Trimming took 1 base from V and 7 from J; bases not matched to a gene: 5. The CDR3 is CASSLGRTGSEKLFF. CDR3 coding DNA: TGTGCCAGCAGCTTAGGAAGGACAGGGAGTGAAAAACTGTTTTTT.

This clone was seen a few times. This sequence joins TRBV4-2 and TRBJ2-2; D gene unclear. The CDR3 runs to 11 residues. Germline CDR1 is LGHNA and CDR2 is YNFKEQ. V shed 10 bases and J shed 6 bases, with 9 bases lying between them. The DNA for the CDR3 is TGTGCCACCTACGAGTCCGGGGAGCTGTTTTTT. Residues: CATYESGELFF.

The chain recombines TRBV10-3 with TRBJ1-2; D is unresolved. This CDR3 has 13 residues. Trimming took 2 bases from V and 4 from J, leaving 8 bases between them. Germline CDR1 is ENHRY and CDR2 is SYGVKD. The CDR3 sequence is CAISENQLYGYTF. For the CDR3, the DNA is TGTGCCATCAGTGAGAACCAGCTCTATGGCTACACCTTC.